This is a list of T cell receptor beta chains from one sample in a study of T-cell reconstitution after alpha-beta-depleted transplantation in children. TCRdb ran MiXCR on the PCR reads and lists one entry per CDR3 protein. The repertoire holds approximately 240,000 distinct CDR3 sequences, approximately 10% seen once, with under 30% in the top ten. The material sequenced was PBMCs, taken before TCRalphabeta/CD19-depleted stem cell transplant. The source of these receptors is a child less than two years old with acute myeloid leukemia, due to receive a stem cell transplant. Each CDR3 is given with its conserved first and last residue. D genes are given only for firm matches. The size field is filled for only some rows; it gives once, few, many or a size class.

size | J | D | V | CDR3 | DNA
few | TRBJ2-5 | - | TRBV14 | CASSPFQGTQYF | TGTGCCAGCAGCCCCTTTCAGGGGACCCAGTACTTC
many | TRBJ1-1 | - | TRBV14 | CASSQRRLNTEAFF | TGTGCCAGCAGCCAAAGACGGCTGAACACTGAAGCTTTCTTT
many | TRBJ2-7 | - | TRBV4-3 | CASSPYLGDEQYF | TGCGCCAGCAGCCCATACCTTGGGGACGAGCAGTACTTC
- | TRBJ1-1 | - | TRBV30 | CAWSTYTEAFF | TGTGCCTGGAGTACATACACTGAAGCTTTCTTT
many | TRBJ1-5 | - | TRBV10-2 | CASRENSNQPQHF | TGCGCCAGCAGGGAGAATAGCAATCAGCCCCAGCATTTT
many | TRBJ1-1 | - | TRBV10-3 | CAISDTKGNTEAFF | TGTGCCATCAGTGATACTAAAGGGAACACTGAAGCTTTCTTT
few | TRBJ2-3 | - | TRBV6-5 | CASSYSPTTDTQYF | TGTGCCAGCAGTTACTCGCCGACCACAGATACGCAGTATTTT
- | TRBJ2-6 | - | TRBV28 | CASSFSRGVRSGANVLTF | TGTGCCAGCAGTTTCTCCAGGGGAGTTAGGTCTGGGGCCAACGTCCTGACTTTC
many | TRBJ2-3 | TRBD2 | TRBV6-1 | CAAQTSGRNTQYF | TGTGCCGCTCAGACTAGCGGGAGAAATACGCAGTATTTT
few | TRBJ1-4 | - | TRBV7-9 | CASSLAGGSNEKLFF | TGTGCCAGCAGCTTAGCGGGCGGATCTAATGAAAAACTGTTTTTT
many | TRBJ2-2 | - | TRBV27 | CASARNTGELFF | TGTGCCAGCGCGAGAAACACCGGGGAGCTGTTTTTT
many | TRBJ2-7 | TRBD2 | TRBV19 | CASSIAGGHEQYF | TGTGCCAGTAGTATAGCGGGAGGGCACGAGCAGTACTTC
many | TRBJ2-7 | TRBD1 | TRBV29-1 | CSVGTGVSYEQYF | TGCAGCGTCGGGACAGGGGTCTCCTACGAGCAGTACTTC
- | TRBJ1-1 | - | TRBV11-2 | CASRAGPLNTEAFF | TGTGCCAGCCGAGCAGGGCCGTTGAACACTGAAGCTTTCTTT
many | TRBJ2-7 | - | TRBV28 | CASSQTGATAYEQYF | TGTGCCAGCAGCCAGACTGGAGCCACCGCCTACGAGCAGTACTTC
many | TRBJ1-3 | - | TRBV4-1 | CASSQSVSANTIYF | TGCGCCAGCAGCCAAAGTGTCTCCGCGAACACCATATATTTT
many | TRBJ2-3 | - | TRBV27 | CASSWDTQYF | TGTGCCAGCAGCTGGGATACGCAGTATTTT
many | TRBJ1-2 | - | TRBV7-8 | CASSMGGGYTF | TGTGCCAGCAGTATGGGGGGAGGCTACACCTTC
many | TRBJ1-1 | - | TRBV9 | CASSVDGGGNTEAFF | TGTGCCAGCAGCGTAGATGGAGGGGGAAACACTGAAGCTTTCTTT
many | TRBJ1-5 | - | TRBV5-5 | CASSLGHGGVQPQHF | TGTGCCAGCAGCCTCGGACACGGAGGGGTTCAGCCCCAGCATTTT
many | TRBJ1-4 | - | TRBV30 | CAWSVLREEKLFF | TGTGCCTGGAGTGTACTACGTGAGGAAAAACTGTTTTTT
many | TRBJ2-3 | - | TRBV28 | CPTGRGRSDTQYF | TGTCCCACCGGTCGGGGGCGAAGTGATACGCAGTATTTT
many | TRBJ2-2 | - | TRBV20-1 | CSAKPAGAETGELFF | TGCAGTGCCAAGCCGGCGGGGGCGGAGACCGGGGAGCTGTTTTTT
many | TRBJ2-7 | - | TRBV5-1 | CASRDTSSYEQYF | TGCGCCAGCCGGGATACAAGCTCCTACGAGCAGTACTTC
many | TRBJ1-4 | - | TRBV5-1 | CASSFERATNEKLFF | TGCGCCAGCAGCTTCGAGCGTGCAACTAATGAAAAACTGTTTTTT
few | TRBJ2-2 | - | TRBV20-1 | CSARDSGFGELFF | TGCAGTGCTAGAGATTCAGGGTTCGGGGAGCTGTTTTTT
many | TRBJ1-3 | - | TRBV12-3/TRBV12-4 | CASSLRGPGNTIYF | TGTGCCAGCAGTTTGAGGGGACCTGGAAACACCATATATTTT
many | TRBJ2-3 | TRBD2 | TRBV7-3 | CASSPTLAGTDTQYF | TGTGCCAGCAGCCCGACACTAGCGGGCACAGATACGCAGTATTTT
many | TRBJ2-5 | - | TRBV6-6 | CASKRDSLGETQYF | TGTGCCAGCAAGAGGGATTCATTGGGGGAGACCCAGTACTTC
many | TRBJ1-2 | - | TRBV20-1 | CSSSKNRRGYTF | TGCAGTTCGTCTAAAAACCGTAGGGGCTACACCTTC
many | TRBJ2-7 | TRBD1 | TRBV6-5 | CASRRDREGNEQYF | TGTGCCAGCAGAAGGGACAGGGAAGGTAACGAGCAGTACTTC
few | TRBJ2-7 | - | TRBV7-8 | CASSLFSLGGYEQYF | TGTGCCAGCAGCTTATTTTCTCTGGGGGGCTACGAGCAGTACTTC
few | TRBJ2-3 | - | TRBV18 | CASSLYTSTDTQYF | TGTGCCAGCTCACTATATACCAGCACAGATACGCAGTATTTT
few | TRBJ2-1 | - | TRBV20-1 | CSANPSGSSYNEQFF | TGCAGTGCTAACCCGAGCGGAAGCTCCTACAATGAGCAGTTCTTC
many | TRBJ2-2 | TRBD2 | TRBV5-1 | CASSWRILAGNTGELFF | TGCGCCAGCAGCTGGCGTATACTAGCGGGGAACACCGGGGAGCTGTTTTTT
many | TRBJ1-2 | - | TRBV7-9 | CASSLRGGADLGYTF | TGTGCCAGCAGCTTAAGGGGGGGCGCGGATCTTGGCTACACCTTC
- | TRBJ2-1 | TRBD2 | TRBV4-2 | CASSQGGLGLEQFF | TGTGCCAGCAGCCAAGGGGGACTAGGGTTAGAGCAGTTCTTC
many | TRBJ2-2 | - | TRBV20-1 | CSAITESTLFGSGELFF | TGCAGTGCCATTACTGAAAGTACCCTATTTGGGTCCGGGGAGCTGTTTTTT
many | TRBJ2-7 | - | TRBV3-1 | CASSPFQGPSYEQYF | TGTGCCAGCAGCCCATTCCAGGGACCCTCTTACGAGCAGTACTTC
many | TRBJ2-2 | - | TRBV28 | CASKVNTGELFF | TGTGCCAGCAAGGTGAACACCGGGGAGCTGTTTTTT
many | TRBJ2-2 | - | TRBV20-1 | CSAMSGLPPMDTGELFF | TGCAGTGCTATGTCGGGACTCCCCCCGATGGACACCGGGGAGCTGTTTTTT
many | TRBJ2-1 | TRBD2 | TRBV5-8 | CASSVSGGGNNEQFF | TGTGCCAGCAGCGTTAGCGGGGGGGGGAACAATGAGCAGTTCTTC